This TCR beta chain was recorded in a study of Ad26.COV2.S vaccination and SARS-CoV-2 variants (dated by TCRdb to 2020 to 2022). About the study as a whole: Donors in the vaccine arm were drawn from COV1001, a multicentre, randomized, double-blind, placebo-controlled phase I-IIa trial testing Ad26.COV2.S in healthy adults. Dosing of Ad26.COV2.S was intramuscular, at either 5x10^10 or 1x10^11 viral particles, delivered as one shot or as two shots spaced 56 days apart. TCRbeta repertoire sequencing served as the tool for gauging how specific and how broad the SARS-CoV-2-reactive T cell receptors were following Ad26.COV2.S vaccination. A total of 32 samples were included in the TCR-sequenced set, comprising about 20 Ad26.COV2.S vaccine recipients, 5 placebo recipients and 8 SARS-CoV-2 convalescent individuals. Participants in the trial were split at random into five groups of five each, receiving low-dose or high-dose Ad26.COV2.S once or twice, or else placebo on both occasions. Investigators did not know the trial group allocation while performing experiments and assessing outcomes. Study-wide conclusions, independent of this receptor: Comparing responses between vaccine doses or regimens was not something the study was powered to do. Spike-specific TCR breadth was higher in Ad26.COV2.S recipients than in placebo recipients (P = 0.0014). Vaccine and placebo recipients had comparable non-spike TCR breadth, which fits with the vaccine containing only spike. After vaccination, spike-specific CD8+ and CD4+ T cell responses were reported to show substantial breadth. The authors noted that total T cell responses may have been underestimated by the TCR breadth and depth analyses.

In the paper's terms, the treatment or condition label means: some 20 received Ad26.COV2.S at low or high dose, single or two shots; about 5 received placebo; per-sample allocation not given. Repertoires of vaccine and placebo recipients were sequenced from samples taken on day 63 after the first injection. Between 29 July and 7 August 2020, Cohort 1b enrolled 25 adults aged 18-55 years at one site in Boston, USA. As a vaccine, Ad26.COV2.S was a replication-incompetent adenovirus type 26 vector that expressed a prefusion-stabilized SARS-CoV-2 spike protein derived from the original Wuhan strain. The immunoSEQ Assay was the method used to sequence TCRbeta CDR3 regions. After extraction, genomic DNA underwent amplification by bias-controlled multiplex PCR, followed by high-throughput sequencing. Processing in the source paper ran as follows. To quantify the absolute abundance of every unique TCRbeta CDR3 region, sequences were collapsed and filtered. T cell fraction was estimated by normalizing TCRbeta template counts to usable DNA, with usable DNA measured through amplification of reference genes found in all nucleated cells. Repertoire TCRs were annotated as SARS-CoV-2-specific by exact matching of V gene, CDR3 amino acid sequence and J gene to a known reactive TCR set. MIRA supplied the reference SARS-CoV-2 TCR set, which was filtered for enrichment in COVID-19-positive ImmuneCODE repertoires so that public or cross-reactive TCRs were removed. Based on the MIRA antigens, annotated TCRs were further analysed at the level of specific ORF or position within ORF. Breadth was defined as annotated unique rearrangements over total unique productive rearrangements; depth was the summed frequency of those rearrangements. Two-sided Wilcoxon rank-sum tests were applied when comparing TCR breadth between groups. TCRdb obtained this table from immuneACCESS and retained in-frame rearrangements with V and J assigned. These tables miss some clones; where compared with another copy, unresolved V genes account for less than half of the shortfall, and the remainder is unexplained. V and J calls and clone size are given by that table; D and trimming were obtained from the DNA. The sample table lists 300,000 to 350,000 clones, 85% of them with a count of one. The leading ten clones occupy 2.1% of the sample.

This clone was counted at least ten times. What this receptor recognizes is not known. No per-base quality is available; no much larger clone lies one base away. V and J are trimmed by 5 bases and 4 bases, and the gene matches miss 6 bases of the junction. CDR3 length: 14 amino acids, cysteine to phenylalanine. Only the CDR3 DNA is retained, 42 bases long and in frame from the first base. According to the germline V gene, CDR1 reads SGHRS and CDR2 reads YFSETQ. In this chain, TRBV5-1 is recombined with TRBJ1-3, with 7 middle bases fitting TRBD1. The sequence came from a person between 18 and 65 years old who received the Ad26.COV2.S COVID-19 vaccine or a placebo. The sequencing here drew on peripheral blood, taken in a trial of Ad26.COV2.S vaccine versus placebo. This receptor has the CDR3 CASRDRESGNTIYF. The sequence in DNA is TGCGCCAGCAGAGACAGGGAGTCGGGAAACACCATATATTTT.